The 29 T cell receptor beta chains presented below share a single source sample, sequenced in a study of T cells in Graves' hyperthyroidism and ophthalmopathy. What was amplified from RNA transcripts were TCR beta CDR3 regions. Using the HTBI primer set, a first-round RT-PCR was run on the TCR CDR3. TCRdb redid the calling of the multiplex PCR reads with MiXCR, one entry per CDR3 protein. Of under 700,000 distinct CDR3 sequences detected, about 43% appear once; the ten largest clones hold about 7.9%. Sequenced: peripheral blood or thyroid tissue (not recorded which). The receptor set was obtained from a woman between 18 and 30 years old with Graves' hyperthyroidism.

The CDR3 sequence is CASSPDRGPEKLFF. The CDR3 region has the DNA TGTGCCAGTAGTCCCGACAGGGGCCCTGAAAAACTGTTTTTT. The rearrangement links TRBV19 to TRBJ1-4, with 8 bases matching TRBD1. The junction had 6 bases not matched to a gene; V was cut back by 5 bases and J by 7 bases. In germline, CDR1 is LNHDA, CDR2 SQIVND (reference sequence). The CDR3 extends over 14 amino acids.

V and J are TRBV7-3 and TRBJ2-7, with D possibly TRBD1 on 5 matching bases. Germline CDR1 and CDR2: SGHTA and FQGTGA. Trimming took off 6 bases at V and 2 bases at J, with 11 bases between the two ends. The CDR3 is made up of 13 amino acids. The CDR3 DNA reads TGTGCCAGCAGTTTTCAGGGTCCCTACGAGCAGTACTTC. Residues: CASSFQGPYEQYF.

The genes are TRBV7-2 and TRBJ1-1; possibly TRBD1 for D (5 bases). V lost 1 base and J 1 base, leaving 13 bases between the germline ends. Looked up from germline, CDR1 is SGHTA and CDR2 is FQGNSA. This CDR3 region has 16 residues. CDR3 bases: TGTGCCAGCAGCTTAGGAGCCGGGACTCAGAACACTGAAGCTTTCTTT. It is translated as CASSLGAGTQNTEAFF.

This clonotype showed up many times. The chain joins TRBV24-1 to TRBJ1-5; D remains ambiguous. Germline CDR1 reads KGHDR; CDR2 reads SFDVKD. The CDR3 runs 12 residues. V shed 4 bases and J shed 5 bases, with 5 bases lying between them. CDR3: CATSDPDQPQHF. CDR3 DNA: TGTGCCACCAGTGACCCCGATCAGCCCCAGCATTTT.

This rearrangement joins TRBV7-2 to TRBJ1-1, with a weak D call TRBD1 (5 bases). Germline V gene sequence: CDR1 SGHTA, CDR2 FQGNSA. V shed 5 bases and J shed 6 bases, with 19 bases lying between them. CDR3 length equals 15 residues. CDR3 region: CASSRRDSEFAEAFF. The CDR3 coding sequence is TGTGCCAGCAGCCGCCGGGACTCAGAGTTCGCTGAAGCTTTCTTT.

This clonotype was recorded only once. This rearrangement joins TRBV29-1 to TRBJ2-7, with 9 bases aligning to TRBD2. Germline V CDR1 and CDR2: SQVTM, ANQGSEA. V trimming: 4 bases; J trimming: 3 bases; junction bases outside the gene matches: 10. This CDR3 comprises 15 residues. The CDR3 reads CSVGQGLAGFYEQYF. For the CDR3, the DNA is TGCAGCGTTGGCCAGGGGCTAGCGGGATTCTACGAGCAGTACTTC.

This clonotype was seen only a few times. The chain is built from TRBV7-3 and TRBJ1-5; TRBD1 is a possible D gene (6 bases). V lost 4 bases to trimming and J lost 1 base, with 11 bases between them. The CDR3 is made up of 15 amino acids. The germline gives CDR1 SGHTA, CDR2 FQGTGA. The CDR3 spells CASSSRGSSNQPQHF. CDR3 sequence (DNA): TGTGCCAGCAGCTCCAGGGGATCCAGCAATCAGCCCCAGCATTTT. Combining the CDR3 with reference TRBV7-3 and TRBJ1-5 gives the whole variable domain GAGVSQTPSNKVTEKGKYVELRCDPISGHTALYWYRQSLGQGPEFLIYFQGTGAADDSGLPNDRFFAVRPEGSVSTLKIQRTERGDSAVYLCASSSRGSSNQPQHFGDGTRLSIL.

The chain employs TRBV7-2 and TRBJ2-7; 9 bases match TRBD2. This CDR3 comprises 15 residues. Losses at the gene ends were 4 bases for V and 5 bases for J; bases not matched to a gene: 9. CDR1 is SGHTA and CDR2 is FQGNSA in the germline V gene. The CDR3 nucleotides are TGTGCCAGCAGCTACCGGGTAGCGGGAGATGACGAGCAGTACTTC. Amino acids: CASSYRVAGDDEQYF.

The chain carries TRBV15 and TRBJ1-2, with D uncertain. The CDR3 spans 13 residues. Trimming took off 0 bases at V and 7 bases at J, with 9 bases between the two ends. Germline V gene sequence: CDR1 LNHNV, CDR2 YYDKDF (reference sequence). CDR3 residues: CATSRDRKVGYTF. CDR3 sequence (DNA): TGTGCCACCAGCAGAGACAGGAAGGTTGGCTACACCTTC.

There are many counts of this clonotype. V and J are TRBV7-9 and TRBJ1-4, with D hard to call. The length of the CDR3 is 15 residues. Deletions cut 1 base from V and 7 bases from J, with 13 bases between. The germline V gene has CDR1 SEHNR and CDR2 FQNEAQ (reference sequence). The DNA for the CDR3 is TGTGCCAGCAGCTTAGGAGAAGGACTCTCTGAAAAACTGTTTTTT. It is translated as CASSLGEGLSEKLFF. Supplemented by reference TRBV7-9 and TRBJ1-4, the full variable domain reads DTGVSQNPRHKITKRGQNVTFRCDPISEHNRLYWYRQTLGQGPEFLTYFQNEAQLEKSRLLSDRFSAERPKGSFSTLEIQRTEQGDSAMYLCASSLGEGLSEKLFFGSGTQLSVL.

The rearrangement joins TRBV10-3 to TRBJ1-6; TRBD1 matches at 8 bases. The germline V gene encodes CDR1 ENHRY and CDR2 SYGVKD. J lost 10 bases, V lost 3 bases, and 8 bases had no gene match. The CDR3 consists of 15 residues. CDR3 bases: TGTGCCATCAGTGAATGGACAGGGTTCGGCTCACCCCTCCACTTT. Protein sequence: CAISEWTGFGSPLHF.

The sample holds a few counts of this clonotype. This rearrangement joins TRBV6-6 to TRBJ1-6; D remains unclear. Trimming left V 8 bases short and J 8 bases short, with 4 bases between. CDR3 size: 10 residues. Germline CDR1 and CDR2: MNHNY and SVGAGI (reference sequence). CDR3 in DNA: TGTGCCAGCCCCCATTCACCCCTCCACTTT. This translates into CASPHSPLHF.

CDR3 nucleotides: TGTGCCAGTAGTCCGACAGGGGGGGGTTTCGTCGTCGATGGCTACACCTTC. Encoded protein: CASSPTGGGFVVDGYTF. The chain joins TRBV19 to TRBJ1-2; 9 bases are shared with TRBD1. Germline assignment: CDR1 LNHDA and CDR2 SQIVND (reference sequence). Unmatched junction bases numbered 16, after V lost 5 bases and J lost 6 bases. This CDR3 has 17 residues.

This clonotype was counted between two and nine times. An end of the junction does not agree with germline; a read error may underlie this. V and J are TRBV7-8 and TRBJ2-5; possibly TRBD1 for D (6 bases). The CDR3 is 14 amino acids. Per germline, CDR1 SGHVS and CDR2 FQNEAQ. The DNA for the CDR3 is TGCGCCAGCAGCCATAGGACAGTTGGAGAGACCCAGTACTTC. As protein: CASSHRTVGETQYF.

This clonotype was recorded many times. The chain recombines TRBV5-1 with TRBJ1-2, with D unclear. Trimming removed 0 bases at V and 4 bases at J, with 10 bases between. This CDR3 is 14 amino acids long. CDR1 is SGHRS, CDR2 YFSETQ, per germline. The CDR3 nucleotides read TGCGCCAGCAGCTTGGCTACCGGGTCCTATGGCTACACCTTC. This translates into CASSLATGSYGYTF.

This chain connects TRBV20-1 to TRBJ2-5, with 7 bases lining up with TRBD1. Trimming removed 3 bases from V and 2 bases from J; junction bases left unmatched: 9. Germline V gene sequence: CDR1 DFQATT, CDR2 SNEGSKA (reference sequence). This CDR3 is built from 15 residues. The CDR3 reads CSARNRDRRQETQYF. DNA for the CDR3: TGCAGTGCTAGGAACCGGGACAGAAGACAAGAGACCCAGTACTTC.

J is TRBJ1-2 and V is TRBV12-3 or TRBV12-4; D is unresolved. The length of the CDR3 is 14 residues. V was trimmed by 3 bases and J by 0 bases, leaving 8 bases between them. The CDR3 sequence is CASSFVRANYGYTF. The CDR3 nucleotides read TGTGCCAGCAGTTTCGTCAGAGCTAACTATGGCTACACCTTC.

This clonotype was observed a few times. The chain recombines TRBV7-9 with TRBJ1-2; the D is unclear. The CDR3 is made up of 14 amino acids. Per the germline V gene, CDR1 is SEHNR and CDR2 is FQNEAQ (reference sequence). V lost 1 base and J lost 3, with 9 bases in between. CDR3 coding DNA: TGTGCCAGCAGCTTAGAGGACGGGTACTATGGCTACACCTTC. Translated, it gives CASSLEDGYYGYTF.

V is TRBV10-3 and J is TRBJ1-5; D gene ambiguous. CDR3 size: 16 residues. Germline V lookup: CDR1 ENHRY, CDR2 SYGVKD. Trimming shortened V by 5 bases and J by 11 bases, and 25 bases separated the two germline ends. CDR3 sequence: CAISRGRTGRAETQHF. CDR3 DNA sequence: TGTGCCATCAGTCGCGGGCGGACTGGCCGGGCAGAGACCCAGCATTTT.

V is TRBV10-3 and J is TRBJ2-2; no clear D. The CDR3 sequence is 9 residues long. CDR1 and CDR2 from the germline V gene are ENHRY and SYGVKD. The V and J ends lost 7 bases and 11 bases respectively, with 5 bases between them. CDR3 loop: CAITSELFF. The CDR3, as DNA: TGTGCCATCACCTCAGAGCTGTTTTTT.

This clonotype appeared many times. V and J are TRBV6-5 and TRBJ2-6, with D hard to call. CDR3 length equals 14 residues. Germline V lookup: CDR1 MNHEY, CDR2 SVGAGI. V lost 7 bases and J 0 bases, leaving 7 bases between the germline ends. The CDR3 is CASTQSSGANVLTF. DNA of the CDR3: TGTGCCAGCACCCAGAGCTCTGGGGCCAACGTCCTGACTTTC.

The chain carries TRBV19 and TRBJ2-7, with D possibly TRBD1 on 7 matching bases. This CDR3 spans 16 amino acids. The V gene lost 11 bases and the J gene lost 0 bases, with 23 bases spanning the gap. Germline CDR1 reads LNHDA; CDR2 reads SQIVND (reference sequence). Here the CDR3 DNA reads TGTGCCCAGAGGGGGCAGGAGGGAATGAGCTCCTACGAGCAGTACTTC. This codes for CAQRGQEGMSSYEQYF.

This clonotype was found a few times. The chain is built from TRBV7-2 and TRBJ1-1; D is unresolved. Trimming removed 4 bases at V and 1 base at J, with 7 bases between. Germline V CDR1 and CDR2: SGHTA, FQGNSA. This CDR3 region has 13 residues. The CDR3 protein is CASSSARNTEAFF. The CDR3 DNA follows: TGTGCCAGCAGCTCCGCCAGGAACACTGAAGCTTTCTTT. The full variable domain, with the rest looked up from reference TRBV7-2 and TRBJ1-1, is GAGVSQSPSNKVTEKGKDVELRCDPISGHTALYWYRQSLGQGLEFLIYFQGNSAPDKSGLPSDRFSAERTGGSVSTLTIQRTQQEDSAVYLCASSSARNTEAFFGQGTRLTVV.

The table lists this clonotype with many counts. CDR3 loop: CAITRGYEQYF. CDR3 coding DNA: TGTGCCATCACCAGGGGCTACGAGCAGTACTTC. The chain joins TRBV10-3 to TRBJ2-7, with D maybe TRBD1 (6 bases). CDR1 is ENHRY and CDR2 is SYGVKD in the germline V gene. The CDR3 is made up of 11 amino acids. The V end lost 7 bases, the J end lost 3 bases, and 7 bases lay between the germline ends.

This sequence joins TRBV19 and TRBJ2-7; tentatively, D is TRBD2 (6 bases). The length of the CDR3 is 12 residues. The germline V gene has CDR1 LNHDA and CDR2 SQIVND (reference sequence). The DNA for the CDR3 is TGTGACAGCAGGCCCTGGGGAGGCGAGCAGTACTTC. Encoded protein: CDSRPWGGEQYF.

This clonotype was detected many times. J is TRBJ2-5 and V is TRBV7-2; tentatively, D is TRBD1 (5 bases). Germline V gene lookup returns CDR1 SGHTA and CDR2 FQGNSA. Deletions cut 3 bases from V and 5 bases from J, with 13 bases between. The CDR3 is 14 amino acids. CDR3: CASSLEGAHETQYF. The DNA of the CDR3 is TGTGCCAGCAGCTTGGAAGGGGCCCATGAGACCCAGTACTTC.

The chain is built from TRBV7-1 and TRBJ1-1; 7 positions match TRBD1. TRBV7-1 qualifies as an ORF whose function is uncertain. The CDR3 extends over 15 amino acids. The J segment lost 1 base and the V segment lost 6 bases, leaving 8 bases of the junction unmatched. CDR3 in amino acids: CASSSLGTANTEAFF. CDR3 bases: TGTGCCAGCAGTTCATTAGGGACAGCGAACACTGAAGCTTTCTTT.

The table lists this clonotype with a few counts. Its ends do not fully match the called genes, so a read error is possible. The chain employs TRBV5-6 and TRBJ1-2; weak D call: TRBD1 (6 bases). CDR3 size: 12 residues. CDR1 and CDR2 from the germline V gene are SGHDT and YYEEEE. The CDR3 DNA follows: TGTGCCAGCAGCCTACTACAGGGACCAGGGGCCTTC. This encodes CASSLLQGPGAF.

The genes are TRBV10-3 and TRBJ2-7; perhaps D is TRBD1 or TRBD2 (5 bases each). This CDR3 comprises 14 residues. Germline CDR1 reads ENHRY; CDR2 reads SYGVKD. V shed 8 bases and J shed 3 bases, with 17 bases lying between them. The CDR3 region is CAIAYGIGGYEQYF. The CDR3 DNA reads TGTGCCATCGCGTACGGGATTGGGGGCTACGAGCAGTACTTC.